The following is a T cell receptor beta chain sequence with its context. The data stem from a study of cytotoxic CD8 clonotypes in ibrutinib-treated CLL. The assay was immunoSEQ multiplex PCR, and TCRdb's table has in-frame clones only and misses some. The repertoire holds some 150,000 clones, over 75% seen once, with about 7.6% in the top ten. Germline CDR1 MGHRA, CDR2 YSYEKL. V was clipped by 2 bases and J by 5 bases, with 13 bases between them. The CDR3 spans 14 residues. This receptor was taken from a human donor with chronic lymphocytic leukemia. The chain carries TRBV4-1 and TRBJ2-7; D gene unclear. Sequences were derived from PBMCs, sampled after 36 months of ibrutinib treatment. The CDR3 sequence is CASSQTFSNDEQYF. In DNA form, the CDR3 reads TGCGCCAGCAGCCAAACGTTTTCTAACGACGAGCAGTACTTC.